Presented here are 21 T cell receptor beta chains from one specimen sequenced in a study of human T cells and chemical hapten exposure. Specified time point: patch test 2, 6 weeks after DPC sensitization. Treatment denoted: therapeutic diphenylcyclopropenone sensitization with weekly scalp DPC. TCRdb passed the RACE reads through MiXCR, listing each CDR3 protein once. The table shows about 89,000 distinct CDR3 sequences, with 9.5% to 11% occurring only once. Sequenced here: whole blood, sampled in connection with sensitization to the hapten diphenylcyclopropenone (DPC). These receptor sequences come from a man aged 35 to 55 with alopecia areata. Some clones in this sample may be carry-over from other donors' samples.

This clonotype was counted between two and nine times. The DNA of the CDR3 is TGTGCCAGCAGCTTGCGGGAGGGCGTTGATACGCAGTATTTT. Its translation: CASSLREGVDTQYF. This chain links TRBV11-1 with TRBJ2-3; 9 positions agree with TRBD2. CDR1 is SGHAT and CDR2 is FQDESV in the germline V gene (reference sequence). Unmatched junction bases numbered 4, after V lost 3 bases and J lost 6 bases. The CDR3 consists of 14 residues.

V and J are TRBV11-1 and TRBJ2-5; TRBD2 agrees at 9 bases. Germline CDR1 is SGHAT and CDR2 is FQDESV (reference sequence). The CDR3 extends over 14 amino acids. The V and J ends lost 5 bases and 3 bases, in that order; junction bases with no gene match: 4. The DNA for the CDR3 is TGTGCCAGCAGCCCCCGACTAGCGGAAGAGACCCAGTACTTC. Its translation is CASSPRLAEETQYF. Using reference TRBV11-1 and TRBJ2-5 for the parts outside the CDR3, the full variable domain is EAEVAQSPRYKITEKSQAVAFWCDPISGHATLYWYRQILGQGPELLVQFQDESVVDDSQLPKDRFSAERLKGVDSTLKIQPAELGDSAMYLCASSPRLAEETQYFGPGTRLLVL.

This chain uses TRBV29-1 with TRBJ2-1, with D perhaps given as TRBD1 or TRBD2 (5 bases each). The V end lost 4 bases, the J end lost 0 bases, and 16 bases lay between the germline ends. Germline V gene lookup returns CDR1 SQVTM and CDR2 ANQGSEA. The CDR3 runs to 16 residues. This chain's CDR3 is CSVAVEGQSSYNEQFF. The CDR3 DNA reads as TGCAGCGTTGCGGTTGAGGGGCAAAGCTCCTACAATGAGCAGTTCTTC.

This clonotype was counted many times. This chain links TRBV18 with TRBJ1-1, with D hard to call. CDR1 is KGHSH, CDR2 LQKENI, per germline. The CDR3 is made up of 13 amino acids. Trimming removed 2 bases at V and 0 bases at J, with 4 bases between. The CDR3 sequence is CASSPGVNTEAFF. DNA for the CDR3: TGTGCCAGCTCACCAGGGGTGAACACTGAAGCTTTCTTT.

This clonotype was seen repeatedly, ten times or more. Compared with germline, one end of the junction differs, possibly owing to a read error. V is TRBV12-3 or TRBV12-4 and J is TRBJ1-2; 10 nucleotides match TRBD1. The CDR3 runs 11 residues. The CDR3 reads CASSQTGGFTF. The CDR3 nucleotides read TGTGCCAGCAGCCAGACAGGGGGCTTCACCTTC.

In this sample, this clonotype turned up a few times. This rearrangement joins TRBV29-1 to TRBJ2-3; D may be TRBD2 (5 bases). The V gene's germline CDR1 is SQVTM and CDR2 ANQGSEA. This CDR3 spans 12 amino acids. Trimming cost V 7 bases and J 1 base, with 9 bases left between them. CDR3 bases: TGCAGCGCTAGCCCTGGCACAGATACGCAGTATTTT. The encoded protein is CSASPGTDTQYF.

A word on this clonotype: One end of the junction fails to match germline, which may point to a read error. The genes are TRBV4-2 and TRBJ1-1; 9 nucleotides align to TRBD1. This CDR3 comprises 15 residues. Germline values: CDR1 LGHNA, CDR2 YNFKEQ. CDR3 sequence: CASSRAGQGNSEAFF. Written as DNA, the CDR3 is TGTGCCAGCAGCAGAGCGGGACAGGGAAACAGTGAAGCTTTCTTT.

The genes are TRBV20-1 and TRBJ2-1; possibly TRBD2 for D (5 bases). Deletions cut 1 base from V and 1 base from J, with 11 bases between. The germline CDR1 and CDR2 sequences are DFQATT and SNEGSKA (reference sequence). The CDR3 spans 15 residues. The CDR3 loop reads CSARAGGLSYNEQFF. Here the CDR3 DNA reads TGCAGTGCTAGAGCGGGCGGACTTTCCTACAATGAGCAGTTCTTC.

This clonotype was recorded a few times. The rearrangement uses TRBV7-9 and TRBJ2-1; a weak D match, TRBD2 (5 bases). The CDR3 length is 13 residues. The germline CDR1 and CDR2 sequences are SEHNR and FQNEAQ (reference sequence). Between the trimmed V and J ends, which lost 7 bases and 4 bases, there was a span of 11 bases. The CDR3 sequence is CASTGQRYNEQFF. For the CDR3, the DNA is TGTGCCAGCACTGGGCAGCGGTACAATGAGCAGTTCTTC.

This chain links TRBV4-2 with TRBJ1-6, with 10 bases matching TRBD1. CDR1 is LGHNA and CDR2 is YNFKEQ in the germline V gene. Trimming at V came to 4 bases and at J to 9 bases, leaving 3 bases not matched to a gene. CDR3 size: 14 residues. The CDR3 spells CASSRGQGSSPLHF. DNA of the CDR3: TGTGCCAGCAGCCGGGGACAGGGGAGTTCACCCCTCCACTTT.

This chain connects TRBV20-1 to TRBJ1-4; D remains unclear. This CDR3 is 14 amino acids long. CDR1 is DFQATT and CDR2 is SNEGSKA in the germline V gene (reference sequence). The V end was cut by 5 bases, the J end by 8 bases, with 18 bases between. The CDR3 DNA is TGCAGTGCTCCCTTGGGCTTACTGGGGGAAAAACTGTTTTTT. Residues: CSAPLGLLGEKLFF.

The chain links TRBV19 to TRBJ2-1; 7 nucleotides line up with TRBD2. The CDR3 is 14 residues long. Germline V gives CDR1 LNHDA, CDR2 SQIVND (reference sequence). Trimming removed 6 bases from V and 0 bases from J; junction bases left unmatched: 2. The CDR3, as DNA: TGTGCCAGTAGCGGACTAGTCTCCTACAATGAGCAGTTCTTC. It specifies CASSGLVSYNEQFF.

This clonotype was seen ten or more times. This chain connects TRBV20-1 to TRBJ2-7; TRBD1 matches at 8 bases. CDR1 DFQATT and CDR2 SNEGSKA come from the germline V gene (reference sequence). The CDR3 runs 16 residues. J lost 4 bases, V lost 3 bases, and 14 bases had no gene match. The CDR3 here is CSASDPGTGFSYEQYF. The CDR3, as DNA: TGCAGTGCTAGTGATCCCGGGACAGGATTTTCTTACGAGCAGTACTTC.

This clonotype was recorded at least ten times. This chain uses TRBV27 with TRBJ1-3; D is unclear. V was cut by 3 bases and J by 1 base, with 4 bases left in between. CDR1 is MNHEY, CDR2 SMNVEV, per germline (reference sequence). This CDR3 is 13 amino acids long. CDR3 protein: CASSLVSGNTIYF. The CDR3 nucleotides are TGTGCCAGCAGTTTGGTGTCTGGAAACACCATATATTTT.

The genes are TRBV29-1 and TRBJ2-7, with D uncertain. The CDR3 extends over 13 amino acids. The V end was cut by 6 bases, the J end by 4 bases, with 16 bases between. Germline V gene data show CDR1 as SQVTM and CDR2 as ANQGSEA. CDR3 nucleotide sequence: TGCAGCGTCACTAAGCGTGGGCCTTACGAGCAGTACTTC. Amino acids: CSVTKRGPYEQYF.

This clonotype has just a few counts. This chain uses TRBV6-5 with TRBJ2-5; D assignment may be TRBD1 or TRBD2 (5 bases each). V lost 1 base to trimming and J lost 0 bases, with 12 bases between them. The length of the CDR3 is 16 residues. CDR1 MNHEY and CDR2 SVGAGI come from the germline V gene. CDR3 region: CASSYFPGPHQETQYF. DNA for the CDR3: TGTGCCAGCAGTTACTTTCCGGGACCGCACCAAGAGACCCAGTACTTC.

The chain is built from TRBV5-6 and TRBJ2-3; D gene uncertain. The CDR3 runs to 16 residues. Trimming removed 0 bases at V and 2 bases at J, with 13 bases between. In germline, CDR1 is SGHDT, CDR2 YYEEEE. CDR3 sequence reads: CASSLDFGGYTDTQYF. In DNA form, the CDR3 reads TGTGCCAGCAGCTTGGATTTCGGCGGATACACAGATACGCAGTATTTT. The entire variable domain, with the rest obtained from reference TRBV5-6 and TRBJ2-3, is as follows: DAGVTQSPTHLIKTRGQQVTLRCSPKSGHDTVSWYQQALGQGPQFIFQYYEEEERQRGNFPDRFSGHQFPNYSSELNVNALLLGDSALYLCASSLDFGGYTDTQYFGPGTRLTVL.

The CDR3, as DNA: TGTGCCAGCAGCTTAAGACTAGGGTACACAGATACGCAGTATTTT. It specifies CASSLRLGYTDTQYF. This chain connects TRBV13 to TRBJ2-3; the D gene is possibly TRBD2 (6 bases). This CDR3 contains 15 residues. Per germline, CDR1 PRHDT and CDR2 FYEKMQ (reference sequence). Trimming removed 2 bases from V and 2 bases from J, with 11 bases in between.

The chain uses TRBV4-1 and TRBJ2-1; no definite D call. The CDR3 runs to 15 residues. Germline V gene data show CDR1 as MGHRA and CDR2 as YSYEKL. V lost 3 bases to trimming and J lost 9 bases, with 18 bases between them. This chain's CDR3 is CASSQVHEVISEQFF. CDR3 nucleotide sequence: TGCGCCAGCAGCCAGGTCCATGAGGTTATCAGTGAGCAGTTCTTC.

This clonotype has a handful of counts. The chain links TRBV7-2 to TRBJ2-3; D assignment may be TRBD1 or TRBD2 (6 bases each). This CDR3 has 15 residues. Germline V lookup: CDR1 SGHTA, CDR2 FQGNSA. V lost 3 bases and J lost 7, with 17 bases in between. CDR3 DNA sequence: TGTGCCAGCAGCTTTAATCCGGGGGCGGATAATACGCAGTATTTT. Residues: CASSFNPGADNTQYF.

This clonotype was observed at least ten times. The chain carries TRBV6-2 or TRBV6-3 and TRBJ1-2, with TRBD1 identical over 7 bases. The ends lost 7 bases at V and 7 bases at J; junction bases unmatched: 21. Germline CDR1 MNHEY, CDR2 SVGEGT. The CDR3 is 17 residues long. The CDR3 sequence: CASTQGGQVLFGSGYTF. The CDR3 bases are TGTGCCAGCACTCAAGGTGGACAGGTCCTATTTGGGAGTGGCTACACCTTC.